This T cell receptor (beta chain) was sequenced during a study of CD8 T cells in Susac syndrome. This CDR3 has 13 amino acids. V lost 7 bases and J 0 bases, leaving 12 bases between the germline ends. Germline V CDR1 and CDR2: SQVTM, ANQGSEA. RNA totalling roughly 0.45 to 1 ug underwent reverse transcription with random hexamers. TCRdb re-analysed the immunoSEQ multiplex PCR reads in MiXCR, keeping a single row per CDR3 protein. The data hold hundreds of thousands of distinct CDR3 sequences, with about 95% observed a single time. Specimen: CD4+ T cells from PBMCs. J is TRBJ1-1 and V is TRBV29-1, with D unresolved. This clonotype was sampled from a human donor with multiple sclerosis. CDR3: CSARTRMNTEAFF. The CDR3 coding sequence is TGCAGCGCTCGTACAAGGATGAACACTGAAGCTTTCTTT.